Presented here are 28 T cell receptor beta chains from one specimen sequenced in a study of response to subunit inactivated influenza vaccine. TCRdb redid the calling of the RT-PCR reads with MiXCR, one entry per CDR3 protein. This sample has about 700,000 distinct CDR3 sequences, with roughly 15% found just once. The source was PBMCs from blood, collected about 14 days before vaccination. These TCRs come from a man aged 50 or older who received an inactivated influenza vaccine.

The chain carries TRBV19 and TRBJ2-2; D gene uncertain. V was pared by 4 bases and J by 11 bases, with 8 bases between. Germline V CDR1 and CDR2: LNHDA, SQIVND (reference sequence). The CDR3 consists of 11 residues. CDR3 protein: CASSTLSELFF. In DNA, the CDR3 is TGTGCCAGTAGTACCCTATCCGAGCTGTTTTTT.

This clonotype was seen only a few times. The chain combines TRBV11-2 with TRBJ2-5; no reliable D call. The CDR3 loop spans 15 amino acids. V shed 3 bases and J shed 2 bases, with 13 bases lying between them. CDR1 is SGHAT and CDR2 is FQNNGV in the germline V gene. The CDR3 DNA reads as TGTGCCAGCAGCTTGCGGCAGTACCTGCAAGAGACCCAGTACTTC. The encoded protein is CASSLRQYLQETQYF.

This clonotype was seen at least ten times. This chain connects TRBV7-2 to TRBJ2-7, with 7 bases fitting TRBD2. Germline lookup yields CDR1 SGHTA and CDR2 FQGNSA. V shed 1 base, J shed 4 bases, and the junction held 7 bases outside the gene matches. This CDR3 region has 15 residues. The CDR3, as DNA: TGTGCCAGCAGCTTAGAGGGCGGGGGAAAGTACGAGCAGTACTTC. Its protein is CASSLEGGGKYEQYF.

The chain has TRBV28 and TRBJ1-1; D not certain. Germline values: CDR1 MDHEN, CDR2 SYDVKM. This CDR3 contains 14 residues. Trimming took 7 bases from V and 1 from J, leaving 13 bases between them. The CDR3 region is CASKPGPGNTEAFF. CDR3 sequence (DNA): TGTGCCAGCAAACCTGGCCCCGGGAACACTGAAGCTTTCTTT.

V gene TRBV5-1 combines with J gene TRBJ1-1; TRBD1 agrees at 7 bases. This CDR3 is built from 15 residues. J gave up 1 base and V 1 base, and 4 bases lay outside the gene matches. Germline V gene lookup returns CDR1 SGHRS and CDR2 YFSETQ. CDR3 protein: CASSLRQGKNTEAFF. The CDR3 nucleotides read TGCGCCAGCAGCTTGAGACAGGGAAAGAACACTGAAGCTTTCTTT.

This clonotype was observed a few times. The gene calls are TRBV29-1 and TRBJ2-1; D tentatively reads TRBD1 or TRBD2 (5 bases each). V was clipped by 6 bases and J by 6 bases, with 27 bases between them. The CDR3 extends over 17 amino acids. Germline lookup yields CDR1 SQVTM and CDR2 ANQGSEA. The CDR3 DNA reads TGCAGCGTAGATACCTTCCGGCCAGAAAATGGGGGCAATGAGCAGTTCTTC. Its translation is CSVDTFRPENGGNEQFF.

This clonotype was seen more than once but under ten times. V is TRBV5-6 and J is TRBJ2-1; 10 bases line up with TRBD2. There are 15 residues in the CDR3. Germline assignment: CDR1 SGHDT and CDR2 YYEEEE. Losses at the gene ends were 5 bases for V and 6 bases for J; bases not matched to a gene: 8. In nucleotides, the CDR3 is TGTGCCAGCAGGGCTAGCGGGAGTCTGATCAATGAGCAGTTCTTC. Encoded protein: CASRASGSLINEQFF.

This clonotype has only a few counts. The chain recombines TRBV18 with TRBJ2-3; 7 nucleotides align to TRBD2. The V and J ends lost 5 bases and 5 bases, in that order; junction bases with no gene match: 7. This CDR3 has 14 residues. The germline gives CDR1 KGHSH, CDR2 LQKENI. The CDR3 region is CASSSLPSGDTQYF. CDR3 nucleotide sequence: TGTGCCAGCTCATCTCTACCTAGCGGAGATACGCAGTATTTT.

V gene TRBV19 combines with J gene TRBJ1-2; 7 bases map to TRBD1. The J segment lost 7 bases and the V segment lost 7 bases, leaving 3 bases of the junction unmatched. This CDR3 spans 11 amino acids. Germline V gene lookup returns CDR1 LNHDA and CDR2 SQIVND (reference sequence). The CDR3 region is CASKRDSGYTF. In DNA, the CDR3 is TGTGCCAGTAAACGGGACAGTGGCTACACCTTC.

This rearrangement joins TRBV25-1 to TRBJ2-1; the match to TRBD2 covers 8 bases. Germline CDR1 and CDR2: MGHDK and SYGVNS. V shed 0 bases, J shed 6 bases, and the junction held 10 bases outside the gene matches. CDR3 length: 17 amino acids. The CDR3 sequence: CASSEYGRGVLLNEQFF. Here the CDR3 DNA reads TGTGCCAGCAGTGAATACGGGCGGGGGGTGCTCCTCAATGAGCAGTTCTTC.

This clonotype was detected many times. The chain joins TRBV12-3 or TRBV12-4 to TRBJ2-1, with D possibly being TRBD2 (6 bases). V lost 4 bases, J lost 8 bases, and 18 bases lay in between. This CDR3 is 15 amino acids long. CDR3 coding DNA: TGTGCCAGCAGTTCCAAGTCGGCCAGGGAGGATGAGCAGTTCTTC. Encoded protein: CASSSKSAREDEQFF.

This clonotype was picked up a small number of times. V and J are TRBV20-1 and TRBJ2-1; 7 bases are a match to TRBD2. The trim removed 1 base at V and 5 bases at J, leaving 5 bases unmatched. Germline CDR1 is DFQATT and CDR2 is SNEGSKA (reference sequence). The CDR3 has 14 amino acids. CDR3 coding DNA: TGCAGTGCTAGAGTACTAGCGATCAACAATGAGCAGTTCTTC. Residues: CSARVLAINNEQFF.

This clonotype was observed many times. The CDR3 DNA follows: TGTGCCAGCAGTTTATTGCAGGGATTCGAGCAGTACTTC. Its translation is CASSLLQGFEQYF. The rearrangement uses TRBV28 and TRBJ2-7, with D possibly TRBD1 on 5 matching bases. CDR3 length: 13 residues. Germline CDR1 MDHEN, CDR2 SYDVKM. Trimming stripped 1 base from V and 6 bases from J, with 10 bases between.

This chain uses TRBV18 with TRBJ2-7, with D perhaps matching TRBD1 or TRBD2 (6 bases each). The V and J ends lost 1 base and 6 bases respectively, with 16 bases between them. This CDR3 has 15 amino acids. Germline CDR1 reads KGHSH; CDR2 reads LQKENI. CDR3 DNA: TGTGCCAGCTCACCACTTGCGGGGAGAGGGGGCGAGCAGTACTTC. Its protein product is CASSPLAGRGGEQYF.

This clonotype has a handful of counts. The chain combines TRBV7-9 with TRBJ1-2; 11 nucleotides match TRBD1. CDR1 is SEHNR, CDR2 FQNEAQ, per germline (reference sequence). The CDR3 runs to 16 residues. The V and J ends lost 5 bases and 1 base, in that order; junction bases with no gene match: 6. The CDR3 is CASSVPGQGDNYGYTF. The CDR3, as DNA: TGTGCCAGCAGCGTACCGGGACAGGGGGATAACTATGGCTACACCTTC.

This clonotype was observed many times. The rearrangement links TRBV4-1 to TRBJ2-5; 7 bases are shared with TRBD2. Looked up from germline, CDR1 is MGHRA and CDR2 is YSYEKL. CDR3 size: 14 residues. V dropped 1 base and J dropped 2; count of bases not matched to a gene: 1. Here the CDR3 reads CASSQVGGQETQYF. CDR3 DNA: TGCGCCAGCAGCCAAGTCGGGGGGCAAGAGACCCAGTACTTC.

This clonotype was counted a few times. V gene TRBV7-6 combines with J gene TRBJ2-7; D unresolved. The germline V and J ends were trimmed by 5 bases and 6 bases, with 14 bases remaining between them. Germline V gives CDR1 SGHVS, CDR2 FNYEAQ. The CDR3 extends over 13 amino acids. This CDR3 is CASSLKLGGEQYF. CDR3 nucleotide sequence: TGTGCCAGCAGCCTCAAATTGGGTGGCGAGCAGTACTTC.

The table lists this clonotype with many counts. This chain links TRBV7-3 with TRBJ2-1; 7 positions agree with TRBD2. The ends lost 4 bases at V and 4 bases at J; junction bases unmatched: 10. The CDR3 sequence is 16 residues long. Germline V gene lookup returns CDR1 SGHTA and CDR2 FQGTGA. The CDR3 spells CASSSRTRTPYNEQFF. The CDR3 DNA reads as TGTGCCAGCAGCTCTAGGACTAGAACGCCTTACAATGAGCAGTTCTTC.

The rearrangement links TRBV5-1 to TRBJ2-1, with 9 nucleotides matching TRBD2. The germline V gene encodes CDR1 SGHRS and CDR2 YFSETQ. There are 15 residues in the CDR3. Germline trimming cut 4 bases from V and 6 bases from J; bases unmatched to any gene: 8. The CDR3 DNA follows: TGCGCCAGCAGCCAGACTAGCGGATACATCAATGAGCAGTTCTTC. Translation gives CASSQTSGYINEQFF.

This clonotype has at least ten counts. The chain recombines TRBV7-9 with TRBJ1-1, with no clear D. CDR1 SEHNR and CDR2 FQNEAQ come from the germline V gene (reference sequence). V was clipped by 5 bases and J by 5 bases, with 9 bases between them. The CDR3 has 12 amino acids. DNA for the CDR3: TGTGCCAGCAGCCTAGGGAGGACTGAAGCTTTCTTT. It is translated as CASSLGRTEAFF.

The gene calls are TRBV5-1 and TRBJ2-7; D might be TRBD1 (5 bases). The CDR3 runs to 14 residues. V was pared by 0 bases and J by 6 bases, with 13 bases between. The germline CDR1 and CDR2 sequences are SGHRS and YFSETQ. As DNA, the CDR3 is TGCGCCAGCAGCTTGGCGGCCAGGGCCGGCGAGCAGTACTTC. Protein product: CASSLAARAGEQYF.

This clonotype was recorded many times. The chain employs TRBV4-1 and TRBJ2-7; 7 nucleotides align to TRBD1. Germline V gene sequence: CDR1 MGHRA, CDR2 YSYEKL. This CDR3 has 15 amino acids. Trimming cost V 6 bases and J 0 bases; bases outside gene matches: 8. CDR3 in amino acids: CASRPHRQGSYEQYF. The CDR3 DNA reads as TGCGCCAGCAGGCCCCACCGACAGGGCTCCTACGAGCAGTACTTC.

This clonotype was seen more than once but under ten times. The genes are TRBV4-2 and TRBJ1-1; possibly TRBD1 for D (6 bases). Germline V gene data show CDR1 as LGHNA and CDR2 as YNFKEQ. The CDR3 is made up of 15 amino acids. Trimming stripped 0 bases from V and 2 bases from J, with 10 bases between. CDR3 DNA sequence: TGTGCCAGCAGCCAAGATCGGGGGGGCAACACTGAAGCTTTCTTT. Its translation is CASSQDRGGNTEAFF.

This clonotype showed up just a few times. This chain joins TRBV10-1 and TRBJ2-1, with no clear D. V lost 3 bases and J lost 5, with 17 bases in between. The CDR3 runs 16 residues. CDR1 and CDR2 from the germline V gene are WNHNN and SYGVQD (reference sequence). The CDR3 nucleotides are TGCGCCAGCAGTGACCACGTAAATTGGGCCCACAATGAGCAGTTCTTC. Translation gives CASSDHVNWAHNEQFF.

This chain uses TRBV9 with TRBJ2-1; D gene unclear. Trimming cost V 0 bases and J 9 bases, with 13 bases left between them. The CDR3 is made up of 14 amino acids. Germline-derived CDR1 and CDR2 are SGDLS and YYNGEE. This CDR3 is CASSVGSSGLEQFF. CDR3 DNA sequence: TGTGCCAGCAGCGTAGGTTCTTCAGGCCTTGAGCAGTTCTTC.

This clonotype was seen repeatedly, ten times or more. The gene calls are TRBV5-1 and TRBJ2-7, with TRBD1 as a possible D gene (6 bases). The CDR3 consists of 14 residues. The V gene's germline CDR1 is SGHRS and CDR2 YFSETQ. V shed 4 bases and J shed 2 bases, with 13 bases lying between them. CDR3 loop: CASSQADRTYEQYF. As DNA, the CDR3 is TGCGCCAGCAGCCAGGCGGACAGAACCTACGAGCAGTACTTC.

The chain has TRBV10-3 and TRBJ1-2; weak D call: TRBD1 (6 bases). The V and J ends lost 4 bases and 4 bases respectively, with 16 bases between them. The CDR3 spans 15 residues. Germline V gene lookup returns CDR1 ENHRY and CDR2 SYGVKD. Written as DNA, the CDR3 is TGTGCCATCAGTGTTAGGTCCGGGGGCACCTATGGCTACACCTTC. This encodes CAISVRSGGTYGYTF.

A few counts support this clonotype. The chain recombines TRBV7-9 with TRBJ2-1; D unresolved. With 0 bases removed from V and 2 bases from J, the gap between germline ends came to 8 bases. The germline V gene encodes CDR1 SEHNR and CDR2 FQNEAQ (reference sequence). The CDR3 has 15 residues. The CDR3 protein is CASSLADTTYNEQFF. The DNA of the CDR3 is TGTGCCAGCAGCTTAGCAGATACTACCTACAATGAGCAGTTCTTC.